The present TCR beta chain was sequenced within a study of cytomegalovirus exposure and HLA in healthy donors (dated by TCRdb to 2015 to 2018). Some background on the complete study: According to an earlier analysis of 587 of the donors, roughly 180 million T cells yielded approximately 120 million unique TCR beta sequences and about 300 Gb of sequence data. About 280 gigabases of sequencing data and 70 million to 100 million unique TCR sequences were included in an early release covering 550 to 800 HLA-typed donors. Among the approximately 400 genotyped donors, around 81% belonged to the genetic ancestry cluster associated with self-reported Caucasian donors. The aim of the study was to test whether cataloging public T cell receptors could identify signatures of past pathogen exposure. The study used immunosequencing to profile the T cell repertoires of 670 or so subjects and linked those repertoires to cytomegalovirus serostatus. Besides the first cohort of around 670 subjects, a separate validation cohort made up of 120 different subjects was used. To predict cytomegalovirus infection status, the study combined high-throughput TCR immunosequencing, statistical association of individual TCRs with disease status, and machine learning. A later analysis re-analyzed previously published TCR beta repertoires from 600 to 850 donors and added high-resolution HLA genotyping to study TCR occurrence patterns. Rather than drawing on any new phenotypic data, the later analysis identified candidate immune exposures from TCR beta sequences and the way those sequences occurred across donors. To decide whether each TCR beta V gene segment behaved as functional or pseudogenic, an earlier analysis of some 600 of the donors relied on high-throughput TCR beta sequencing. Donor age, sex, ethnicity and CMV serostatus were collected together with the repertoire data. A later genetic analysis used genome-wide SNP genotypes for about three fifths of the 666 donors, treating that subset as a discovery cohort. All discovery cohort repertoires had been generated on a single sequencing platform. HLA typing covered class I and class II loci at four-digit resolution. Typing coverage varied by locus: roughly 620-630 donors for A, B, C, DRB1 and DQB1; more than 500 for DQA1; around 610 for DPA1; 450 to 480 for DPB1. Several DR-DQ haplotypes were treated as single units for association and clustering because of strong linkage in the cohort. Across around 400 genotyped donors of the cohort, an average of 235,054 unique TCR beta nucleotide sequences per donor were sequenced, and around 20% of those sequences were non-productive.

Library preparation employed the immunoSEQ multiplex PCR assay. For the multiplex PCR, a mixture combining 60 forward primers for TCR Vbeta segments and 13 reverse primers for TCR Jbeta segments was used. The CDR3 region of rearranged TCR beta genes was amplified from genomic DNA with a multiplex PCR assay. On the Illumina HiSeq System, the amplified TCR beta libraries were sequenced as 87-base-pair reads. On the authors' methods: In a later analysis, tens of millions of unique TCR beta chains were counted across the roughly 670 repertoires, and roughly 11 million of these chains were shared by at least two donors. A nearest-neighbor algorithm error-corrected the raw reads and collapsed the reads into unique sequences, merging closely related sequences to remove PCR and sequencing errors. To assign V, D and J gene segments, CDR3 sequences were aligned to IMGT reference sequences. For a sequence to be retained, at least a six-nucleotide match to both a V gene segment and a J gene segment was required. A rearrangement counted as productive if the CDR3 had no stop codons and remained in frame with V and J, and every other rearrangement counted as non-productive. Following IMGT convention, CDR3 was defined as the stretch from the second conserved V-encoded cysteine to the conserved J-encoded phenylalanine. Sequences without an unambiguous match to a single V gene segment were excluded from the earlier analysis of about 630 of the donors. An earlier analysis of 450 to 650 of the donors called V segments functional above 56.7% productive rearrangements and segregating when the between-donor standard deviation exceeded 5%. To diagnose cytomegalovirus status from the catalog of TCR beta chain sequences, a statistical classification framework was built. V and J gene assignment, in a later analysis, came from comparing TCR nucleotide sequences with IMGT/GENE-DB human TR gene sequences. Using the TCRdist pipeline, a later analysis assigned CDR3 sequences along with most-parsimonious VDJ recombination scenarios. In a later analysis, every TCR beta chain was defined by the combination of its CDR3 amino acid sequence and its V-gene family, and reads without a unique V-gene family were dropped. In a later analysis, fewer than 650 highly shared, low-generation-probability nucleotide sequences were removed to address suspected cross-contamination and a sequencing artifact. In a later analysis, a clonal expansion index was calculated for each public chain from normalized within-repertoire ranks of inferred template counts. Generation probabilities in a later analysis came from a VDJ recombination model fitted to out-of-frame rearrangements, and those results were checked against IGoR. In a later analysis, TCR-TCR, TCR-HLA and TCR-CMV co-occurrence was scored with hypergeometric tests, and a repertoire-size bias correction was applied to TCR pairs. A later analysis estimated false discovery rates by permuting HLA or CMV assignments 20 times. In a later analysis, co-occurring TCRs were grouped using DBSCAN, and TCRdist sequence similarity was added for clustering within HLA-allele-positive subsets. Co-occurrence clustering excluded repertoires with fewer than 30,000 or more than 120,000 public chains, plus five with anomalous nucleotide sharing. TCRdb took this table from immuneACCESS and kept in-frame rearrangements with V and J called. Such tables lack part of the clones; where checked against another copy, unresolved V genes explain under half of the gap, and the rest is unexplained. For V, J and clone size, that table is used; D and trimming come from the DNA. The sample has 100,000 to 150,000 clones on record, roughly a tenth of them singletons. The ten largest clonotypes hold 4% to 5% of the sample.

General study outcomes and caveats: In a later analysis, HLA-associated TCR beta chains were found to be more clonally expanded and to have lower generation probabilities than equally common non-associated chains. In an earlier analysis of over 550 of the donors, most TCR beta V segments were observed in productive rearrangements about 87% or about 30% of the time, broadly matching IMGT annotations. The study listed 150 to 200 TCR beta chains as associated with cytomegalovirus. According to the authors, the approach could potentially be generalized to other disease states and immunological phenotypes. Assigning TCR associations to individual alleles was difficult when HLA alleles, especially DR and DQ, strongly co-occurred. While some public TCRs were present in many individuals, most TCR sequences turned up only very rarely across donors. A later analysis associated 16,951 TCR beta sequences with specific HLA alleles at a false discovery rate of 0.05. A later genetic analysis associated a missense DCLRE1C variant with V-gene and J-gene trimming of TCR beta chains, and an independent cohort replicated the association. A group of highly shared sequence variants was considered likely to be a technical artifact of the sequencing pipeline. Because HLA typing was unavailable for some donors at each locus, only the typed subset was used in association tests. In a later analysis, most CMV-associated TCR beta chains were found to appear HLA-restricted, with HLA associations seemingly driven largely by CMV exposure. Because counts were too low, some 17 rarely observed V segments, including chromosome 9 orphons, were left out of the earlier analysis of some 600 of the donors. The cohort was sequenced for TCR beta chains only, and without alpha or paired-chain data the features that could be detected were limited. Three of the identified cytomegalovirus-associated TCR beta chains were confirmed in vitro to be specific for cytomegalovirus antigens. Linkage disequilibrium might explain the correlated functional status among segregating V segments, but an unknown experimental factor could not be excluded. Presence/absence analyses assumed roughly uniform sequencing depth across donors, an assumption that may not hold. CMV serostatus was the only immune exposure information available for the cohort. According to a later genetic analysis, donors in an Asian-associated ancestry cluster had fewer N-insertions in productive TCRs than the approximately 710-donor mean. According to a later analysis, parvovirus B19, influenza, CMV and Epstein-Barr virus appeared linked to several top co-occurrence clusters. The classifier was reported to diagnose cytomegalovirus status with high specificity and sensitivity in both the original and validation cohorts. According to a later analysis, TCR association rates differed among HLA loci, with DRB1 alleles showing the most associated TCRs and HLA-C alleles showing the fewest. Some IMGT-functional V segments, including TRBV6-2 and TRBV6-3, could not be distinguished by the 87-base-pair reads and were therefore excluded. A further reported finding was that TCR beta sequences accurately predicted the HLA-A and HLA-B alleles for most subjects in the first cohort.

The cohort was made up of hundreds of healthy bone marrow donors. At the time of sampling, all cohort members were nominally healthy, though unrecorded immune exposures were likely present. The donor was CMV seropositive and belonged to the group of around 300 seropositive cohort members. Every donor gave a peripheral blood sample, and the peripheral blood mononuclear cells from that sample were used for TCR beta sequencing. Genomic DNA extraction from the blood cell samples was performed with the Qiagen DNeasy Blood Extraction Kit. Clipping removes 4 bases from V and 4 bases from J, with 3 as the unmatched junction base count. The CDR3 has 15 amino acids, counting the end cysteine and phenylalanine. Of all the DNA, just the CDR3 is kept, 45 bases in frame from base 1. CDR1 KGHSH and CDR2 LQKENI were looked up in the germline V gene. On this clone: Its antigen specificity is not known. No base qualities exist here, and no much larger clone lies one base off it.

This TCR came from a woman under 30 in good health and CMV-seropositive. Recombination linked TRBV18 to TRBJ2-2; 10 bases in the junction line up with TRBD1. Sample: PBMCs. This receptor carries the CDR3 CASSLGQGFTGELFF. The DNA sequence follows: TGTGCCAGCTCACTGGGACAGGGGTTCACCGGGGAGCTGTTTTTT.